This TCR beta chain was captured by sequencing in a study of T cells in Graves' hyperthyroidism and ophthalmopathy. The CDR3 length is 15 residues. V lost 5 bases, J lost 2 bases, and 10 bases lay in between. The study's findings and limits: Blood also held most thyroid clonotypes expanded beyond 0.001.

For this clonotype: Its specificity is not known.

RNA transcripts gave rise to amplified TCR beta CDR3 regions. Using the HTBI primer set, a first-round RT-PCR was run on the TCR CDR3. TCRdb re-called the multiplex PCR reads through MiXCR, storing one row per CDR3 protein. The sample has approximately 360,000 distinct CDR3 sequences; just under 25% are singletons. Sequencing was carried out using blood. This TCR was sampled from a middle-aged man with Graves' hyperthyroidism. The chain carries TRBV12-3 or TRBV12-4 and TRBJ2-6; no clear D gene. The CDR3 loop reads CASSPTETGANVLTF. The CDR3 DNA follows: TGTGCCAGCAGTCCAACAGAGACTGGGGCCAACGTCCTGACTTTC.